These T cell receptor beta chains were read from a single sample in a study of cytomegalovirus exposure and HLA in healthy donors. The repertoire was sequenced with immunoSEQ multiplex PCR; TCRdb's copy has only in-frame clones and lacks some. The table lists 150,000 to 200,000 clones, 80% to 90% of them singletons. Material for sequencing was PBMCs. The receptor source for this set is a man in his forties or fifties in good health and CMV-seropositive. CDR3s include the opening cysteine and the closing phenylalanine or tryptophan. Each record gives: J gene, V gene, D gene, clone size, CDR3 DNA, CDR3 protein. The D gene is left open where the match is weak. Size tells how often a clone was seen (once, few, many) or the class of an expanded clone, and some rows leave it out.

j_gene: TRBJ2-1; v_gene: TRBV11-2; d_gene: .; abundance: .; CDR3nt: TGTGCCAGCAGCCCCCTCCAACGGGTAACCTACAATGAGCAGTTCTTC; CDR3aa: CASSPLQRVTYNEQFF
j_gene: TRBJ1-1; v_gene: TRBV7-6; d_gene: .; abundance: once; CDR3nt: TGTGCCAGCAGCTTGCAGGAGAACACTGAAGCTTTCTTT; CDR3aa: CASSLQENTEAFF
j_gene: TRBJ1-5; v_gene: TRBV19; d_gene: TRBD1; abundance: once; CDR3nt: TGTGCCGGGGGACAGGGAAGCAATCAGCCCCAGCATTTT; CDR3aa: CAGGQGSNQPQHF
j_gene: TRBJ1-1; v_gene: TRBV7-9; d_gene: TRBD1; abundance: .; CDR3nt: TGTGCCAGCAGCTCCAGGGCAGGGGGTTCCATGAACACTGAAGCTTTCTTT; CDR3aa: CASSSRAGGSMNTEAFF
j_gene: TRBJ2-1; v_gene: TRBV11-2; d_gene: TRBD2; abundance: .; CDR3nt: TGTGCCAGCAGCTCGGCGGGACTAGCGGGCAATGAGCAGTTCTTC; CDR3aa: CASSSAGLAGNEQFF
j_gene: TRBJ2-5; v_gene: TRBV2; d_gene: TRBD2; abundance: .; CDR3nt: TGTGCCAGCAGTGTTGACTCGCGGGGGGGCCGAGAGACCCAGTACTTC; CDR3aa: CASSVDSRGGRETQYF
j_gene: TRBJ2-3; v_gene: TRBV11-3; d_gene: .; abundance: .; CDR3nt: TGTGCCAGCAGCCAGGGTGGTACAGATACGCAGTATTTT; CDR3aa: CASSQGGTDTQYF
j_gene: TRBJ2-3; v_gene: TRBV7-9; d_gene: .; abundance: many; CDR3nt: TGTGCCAGCAGCCCTAGAATCCGAGATACGCAGTATTTT; CDR3aa: CASSPRIRDTQYF
j_gene: TRBJ2-3; v_gene: TRBV9; d_gene: .; abundance: .; CDR3nt: TGTGCCAGCAGCCACCGACAGGAGCGAGGGGATACGCAGTATTTT; CDR3aa: CASSHRQERGDTQYF
j_gene: TRBJ2-1; v_gene: TRBV19; d_gene: TRBD1; abundance: .; CDR3nt: TGTGCCAGTAGTATCGGGACAGGGGTCCAAAATGTTGCGTTCTTC; CDR3aa: CASSIGTGVQNVAFF
j_gene: TRBJ1-1; v_gene: TRBV29-1; d_gene: .; abundance: .; CDR3nt: TGCAGCGTTGAAGGATCCATCAGGCCCAATGAAGCTTTCTTT; CDR3aa: CSVEGSIRPNEAFF
j_gene: TRBJ1-1; v_gene: TRBV5-6; d_gene: TRBD1; abundance: .; CDR3nt: TGTGCCAGCAGCTGGACAGGGAGGGCTGAAGCTTTCTTT; CDR3aa: CASSWTGRAEAFF
j_gene: TRBJ2-1; v_gene: TRBV29-1; d_gene: .; abundance: .; CDR3nt: TGCAGCGTTGAGATACGGGACAATGAGCAGTTCTTC; CDR3aa: CSVEIRDNEQFF
j_gene: TRBJ2-3; v_gene: TRBV5-1; d_gene: TRBD2; abundance: .; CDR3nt: TGCGCCAGCAGCTGGACTAGCGGGAACACAGATACGCAGTATTTT; CDR3aa: CASSWTSGNTDTQYF
j_gene: TRBJ1-2; v_gene: TRBV19; d_gene: .; abundance: .; CDR3nt: TGTGCCAGTAGTACCACCGCGGGGTATGGCTACACCTTC; CDR3aa: CASSTTAGYGYTF
j_gene: TRBJ1-1; v_gene: TRBV7-9; d_gene: .; abundance: .; CDR3nt: TGTGCCAGCAGCTTAGCCACAGGGATGGGCACTGAAGCTTTCTTT; CDR3aa: CASSLATGMGTEAFF
j_gene: TRBJ1-2; v_gene: TRBV28; d_gene: .; abundance: few; CDR3nt: TGTGCCAGCAGTTTAGGCAGAACTAACTATGGCTACACCTTC; CDR3aa: CASSLGRTNYGYTF